These T cell receptor beta chains were read from a single sample in a study of T cell responses to AZD1222 COVID-19 vaccine. The method was immunoSEQ multiplex PCR; TCRdb's version includes in-frame clones alone and lacks a portion of them. The repertoire includes around 140,000 clones, about 90% of them detected once, and around 3.3% sits in the top ten. Sample: peripheral blood, taken 28 days after the second AZD1222 dose. These receptors were collected from an adult who received the AZD1222 COVID-19 vaccine. Each CDR3 is given without its conserved first and last residue.

v_call cdr3_aa
TRBV6-6 ASSTDPGNTIY
TRBV5-4 ASSLGDRGNGYT
TRBV5-4 ASSGGQTSNYGYT
TRBV6-1 ASSEATGYNYGYT
TRBV19 ASSPRKLAGSEQF
TRBV5-4 ASSFGGTNEKLF
TRBV11-2 ASSRDSSSTDTQY
TRBV9 ASSVIGGGVGTEAF
TRBV5-6 ASSLTRGTGVIKPQH
TRBV5-1 ASSYRGRSEKLF
TRBV5-1 ASSSDGSSYNEQF
TRBV7-2 ASSSYGGQQETQY
TRBV27 ASRLVSGSEAF
TRBV27 ASSPLGQGVGNTIY
TRBV6-2/TRBV6-3 ASSGQGVQSGANVLT
TRBV18 ASSPSEGTGELF
TRBV4-3 ASSQDQRTGPLEQF
TRBV5-1 ASSLAAADYGYT